This entry is about one T cell receptor (beta chain). Its antigen is undetermined. Clones were sequenced by immunoSEQ multiplex PCR, and TCRdb holds only the in-frame ones, with some missing. Among about 22,000 clones listed, more than 85% were seen once. The data belong to a study of T cells in localized non-small cell lung cancer. Notes on the study in general: When the top 100 tumor clones were examined, a median approximately 59 of them also appeared in the adjacent lung, which was paired and uninvolved. Compared with tumor, uninvolved adjacent lung displayed greater T cell clonality, ranking highest overall.

The CDR3 is 11 residues long. Trimming left V 5 bases short and J 6 bases short, with 8 bases between. Germline loops: CDR1 SNHLY, CDR2 FYNNEI. This receptor was taken from a man aged 40-75 years with stage II squamous cell lung carcinoma. Sequencing used PBMCs, obtained before any cancer treatment. The chain links TRBV2 to TRBJ2-7; no reliable D call. CDR3: CASSYHGEQYF. The CDR3 nucleotides read TGTGCCAGCAGTTACCACGGCGAGCAGTACTTC. Complete variable domain (other parts from reference TRBV2 and TRBJ2-7): EPEVTQTPSHQVTQMGQEVILRCVPISNHLYFYWYRQILGQKVEFLVSFYNNEISEKSEIFDDQFSVERPDGSNFTLKIRSTKLEDSAMYFCASSYHGEQYFGPGTRLTVT.